Here is one T cell receptor (beta chain) with its context. Its target is not known. A junction end diverges from the germline sequence, so it may reflect a read error. This sample was included in a study of T-cell memory formation after mild COVID-19. Study-wide results and limits: From day 15 to 85, contracting clones were balanced between CD4 and CD8, whereas later expanders leaned toward CD4+.

Sample barcodes and UMIs were carried by the TCR alpha and TCR beta cDNA libraries that 5'RACE generated with constant-segment primers. Each CDR3 protein gets one entry after TCRdb re-called the 5' RACE reads with MiXCR. The sample has roughly 190,000 distinct CDR3 sequences, more than 9% seen once; the top ten hold around 3.3%. This CDR3 comprises 11 residues. Germline assignment: CDR1 MNHEY and CDR2 SVGEGT. Input material: PBMCs or a T cell subset sorted from them (not recorded which). The genes are TRBV6-2 or TRBV6-3 and TRBJ1-1; 8 bases are a match to TRBD1. This TCR was recovered from a young man who had mild COVID-19 (a few samples of this study predate the infection). Cell type and time point are not known. The chain's CDR3 is CASSQGPTGVF. CDR3 sequence (DNA): TGTGCCAGCAGCCAGGGGCCGACAGGGGTATTT.